This T cell receptor (beta chain) was obtained from a study of T and B cells in COVID-19 patients. This CDR3 is built from 15 residues. Each TRB amplification used roughly 250-550 ng of genomic DNA from blood. Multiplex PCR with BIOMED2 TRB-A/B primer pools amplified TRB rearrangements. Each CDR3 protein gets one entry after TCRdb re-called the multiplex PCR reads with MiXCR. The top ten clones hold 70% to 80% of a sample with about 2,500 distinct CDR3 sequences, approximately 26% of them seen once. Points on this clonotype: At one boundary the junction diverges from the germline segment, which might be a read error.

The chain has TRBV5-3 and TRBJ1-1; D is perhaps TRBD1 (6 bases). TRBV5-3 belongs to the ORF category, with a function that is uncertain. This sequence originates from a human donor with active COVID-19. Material for sequencing was blood. CDR3 sequence: CASSLAGAPNTEAFF. The CDR3 nucleotides read TGCGCCAGCAGCTTAGCGGGGGCGCCGAACACTGAAGCTTTCTTT.